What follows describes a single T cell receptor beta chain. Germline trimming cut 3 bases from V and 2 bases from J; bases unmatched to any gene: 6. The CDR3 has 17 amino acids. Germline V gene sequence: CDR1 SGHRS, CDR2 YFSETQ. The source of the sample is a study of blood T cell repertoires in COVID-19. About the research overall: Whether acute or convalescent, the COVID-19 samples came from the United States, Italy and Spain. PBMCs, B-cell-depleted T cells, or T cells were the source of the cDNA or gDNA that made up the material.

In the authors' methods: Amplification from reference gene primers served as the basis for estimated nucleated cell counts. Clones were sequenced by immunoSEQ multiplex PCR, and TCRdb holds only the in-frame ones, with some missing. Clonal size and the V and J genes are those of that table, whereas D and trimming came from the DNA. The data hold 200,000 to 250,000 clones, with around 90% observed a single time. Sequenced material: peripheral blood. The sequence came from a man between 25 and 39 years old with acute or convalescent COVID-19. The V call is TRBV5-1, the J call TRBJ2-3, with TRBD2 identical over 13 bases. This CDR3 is CASSSGTSGINTDTQYF. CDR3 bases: TGCGCCAGCAGCTCAGGGACTAGCGGGATTAACACAGATACGCAGTATTTT.